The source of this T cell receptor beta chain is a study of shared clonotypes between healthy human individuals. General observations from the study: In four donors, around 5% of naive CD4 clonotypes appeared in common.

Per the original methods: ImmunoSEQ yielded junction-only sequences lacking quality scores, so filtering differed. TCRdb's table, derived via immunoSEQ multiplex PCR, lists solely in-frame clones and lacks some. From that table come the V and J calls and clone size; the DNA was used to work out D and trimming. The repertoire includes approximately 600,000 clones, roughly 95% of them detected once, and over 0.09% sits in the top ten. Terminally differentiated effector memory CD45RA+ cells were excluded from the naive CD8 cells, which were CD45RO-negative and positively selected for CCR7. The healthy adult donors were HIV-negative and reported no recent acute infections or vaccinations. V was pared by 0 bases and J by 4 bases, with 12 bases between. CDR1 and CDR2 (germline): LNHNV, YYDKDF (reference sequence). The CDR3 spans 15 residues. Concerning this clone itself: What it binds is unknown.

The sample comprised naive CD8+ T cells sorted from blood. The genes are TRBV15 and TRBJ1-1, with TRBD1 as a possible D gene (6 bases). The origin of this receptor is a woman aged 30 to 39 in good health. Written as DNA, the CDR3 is TGTGCCACCAGCAGAGACAGGGGCTATGTCACTGAAGCTTTCTTT. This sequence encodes CATSRDRGYVTEAFF.